This is a list of T cell receptor beta chains from one sample in a study of T cell changes during pregnancy in multiple sclerosis. Sequencing used immunoSEQ multiplex PCR; TCRdb keeps in-frame clones, though not all of them. The sample lists tens of thousands of clones, 85% to 95% occurring once. Sample: peripheral blood, taken in the third trimester of pregnancy. The receptors stem from a female donor in good health, enrolled as a control in a pregnancy study. Both conserved end residues are part of each CDR3. A D gene is named only where the DNA matches it firmly. The size of a clone is reported for some rows only, either as once, few or many, or as a class for expanded clones.

TRBJ1-1,TRBV5-1,NA,14,NA,TGCGCCAGCAGCGTTGTTGGGAGGAACACTGAAGCTTTCTTT,CASSVVGRNTEAFF
TRBJ1-5,TRBV7-6,NA,18,NA,TGTGCCAGCAGCTTAGCCTCACCTAATACAGGGATCGATCAGCCCCAGCATTTT,CASSLASPNTGIDQPQHF
TRBJ1-1,TRBV14,few,13,NA,TGTGCCAGCAGCCAAGAGACGCCTGCGGGAGCTTTCTTT,CASSQETPAGAFF
TRBJ2-1,TRBV5-1,NA,15,NA,TGCGCCAGCAGCTTAGTCCCTCGAAGGGGTAATGAGCAGTTCTTC,CASSLVPRRGNEQFF
TRBJ2-3,TRBV7-9,NA,15,TRBD2,TGTGCCAGCAGCAAACTAGCGGGAGGCACAGATACGCAGTATTTT,CASSKLAGGTDTQYF
TRBJ1-1,TRBV29-1,NA,13,NA,TGCAGCGCAGGAAACAGGGTGAGGACTGAAGCTTTCTTT,CSAGNRVRTEAFF
TRBJ2-1,TRBV5-1,NA,16,NA,TGCGCCAGCAGCAAGTGGAGCGGAAGCTCCTACAATGAGCAGTTCTTC,CASSKWSGSSYNEQFF
TRBJ2-7,TRBV10-3,NA,14,NA,TGTGCCATCAGTGAACGGGGGATTGGACACGAGCAGTACTTC,CAISERGIGHEQYF
TRBJ1-2,TRBV9,NA,14,TRBD1,TGTGCCAGCAGCATCGGGACAGGGGACTATGGCTACACCTTC,CASSIGTGDYGYTF
TRBJ1-1,TRBV5-5,NA,13,NA,TGTGCCAGCAGCTTCCCAGGGATCCCTGAAGCTTTCTTT,CASSFPGIPEAFF
TRBJ2-7,TRBV28,once,16,TRBD2,TGTGCCAGCAGTTCGCGGGGGGGCGGGGGTACCTACGAGCAGTACTTC,CASSSRGGGGTYEQYF